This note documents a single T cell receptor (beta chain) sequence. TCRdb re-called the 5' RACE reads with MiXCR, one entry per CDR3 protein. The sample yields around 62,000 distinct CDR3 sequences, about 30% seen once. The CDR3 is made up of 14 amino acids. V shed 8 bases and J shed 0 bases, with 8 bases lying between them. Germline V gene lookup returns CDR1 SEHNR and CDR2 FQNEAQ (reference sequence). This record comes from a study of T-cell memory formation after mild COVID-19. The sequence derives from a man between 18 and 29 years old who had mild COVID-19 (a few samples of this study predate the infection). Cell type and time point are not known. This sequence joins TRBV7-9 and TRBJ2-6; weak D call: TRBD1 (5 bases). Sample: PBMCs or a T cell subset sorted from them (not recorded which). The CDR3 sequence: CASADSSGANVLTF. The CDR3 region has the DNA TGTGCCAGCGCAGACAGCTCTGGGGCCAACGTCCTGACTTTC.